This T cell receptor beta chain was recovered during a study of T-cell reconstitution after alpha-beta-depleted transplantation in children. As to this clonotype: Its antigen is currently unknown.

Study-wide results and limits: T-cell numbers and diversity one year post-transplant derived largely from freshly generated T cells. Surviving recipient cells, namely T cells and thymic progenitors, were the source of high day-60 TCRbeta diversity in some patients. Roughly two months post-transplant, alpha-beta T cells reportedly originated from several hundred graft clones that had expanded.

The CDR3 totals 16 residues. The V gene's germline CDR1 is SGHAT and CDR2 FQNNGV. V shed 3 bases and J shed 0 bases, with 14 bases lying between them. Preparation of the TCRbeta library was carried out with unique molecular identifiers. TCRdb fed the PCR reads into MiXCR, producing one record per CDR3 protein. The sample includes about 98,000 distinct CDR3 sequences, around 7% of them seen just once. This chain joins TRBV11-2 and TRBJ1-2; no clear D gene. This material consisted of PBMCs, taken before TCRalphabeta/CD19-depleted stem cell transplant. This clonotype originated in a boy aged 2-15 years with acute lymphoblastic leukemia, due to receive a stem cell transplant. The DNA for the CDR3 is TGTGCCAGCAGCTTCCAAGGCGGCGCGACTAACTATGGCTACACCTTC. The encoded protein is CASSFQGGATNYGYTF. Combining the CDR3 with reference TRBV11-2 and TRBJ1-2 gives the whole variable domain EAGVAQSPRYKIIEKRQSVAFWCNPISGHATLYWYQQILGQGPKLLIQFQNNGVVDDSQLPKDRFSAERLKGVDSTLKIQPAKLEDSAVYLCASSFQGGATNYGYTFGSGTRLTVV.